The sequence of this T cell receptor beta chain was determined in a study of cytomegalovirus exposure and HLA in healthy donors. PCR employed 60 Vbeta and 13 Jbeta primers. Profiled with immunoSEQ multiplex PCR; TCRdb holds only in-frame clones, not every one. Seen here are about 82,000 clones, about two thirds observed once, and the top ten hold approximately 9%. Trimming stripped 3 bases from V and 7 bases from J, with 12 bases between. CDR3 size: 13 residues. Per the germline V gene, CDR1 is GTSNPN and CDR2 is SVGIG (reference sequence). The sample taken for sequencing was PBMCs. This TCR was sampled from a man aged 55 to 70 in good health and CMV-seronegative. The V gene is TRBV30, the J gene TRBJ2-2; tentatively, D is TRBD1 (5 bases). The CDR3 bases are TGTGCCTGGAGCGGAGACAGTATCGGGGAGCTGTTTTTT. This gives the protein CAWSGDSIGELFF.